This T cell receptor beta chain was sequenced in a study of cytomegalovirus exposure and HLA in healthy donors. General study findings and limits: Published work reported that the classifier diagnosed cytomegalovirus status with high specificity and sensitivity.

In germline, CDR1 is MDHEN, CDR2 SYDVKM. This CDR3 has 15 residues. With 4 bases clipped from V and 4 bases from J, the junction kept 5 bases outside the gene matches. Concerning this clone: Its antigen is currently unknown.

Only in-frame clones appear in the TCRdb table, and some are missing; sequencing was by immunoSEQ multiplex PCR. The sample lists about 110,000 clones, around nine tenths occurring once. Sequences were obtained from PBMCs. This chain joins TRBV28 and TRBJ1-5; 9 bases are a match to TRBD1. This TCR came from a woman under 30 in good health and CMV-seronegative. The CDR3 loop is CASSSWTGENQPQHF. CDR3 bases: TGTGCCAGCAGTTCCTGGACAGGGGAGAATCAGCCCCAGCATTTT.